This entry describes one TCR beta chain. This entry belongs to a study of technical replicates of blood from a handful of donors. The CDR3 consists of 12 residues. V was pared by 2 bases and J by 4 bases, with 8 bases between. CDR1 SQVTM and CDR2 ANQGSEA come from the germline V gene. Sequencing used immunoSEQ multiplex PCR; TCRdb keeps in-frame clones, though not all of them. Found here are 50,000 to 55,000 clones, 86% of them singletons; the top ten hold 5.6%. The rearrangement links TRBV29-1 to TRBJ1-2; D might be TRBD1 (5 bases). The TCR was taken from a human donor in good health. Some clones in this sample may be carry-over from other donors' samples. The sample was PBMCs. The CDR3 nucleotides are TGCAGCGTTGAAAGGGGTGCCTATGGCTACACCTTC. Protein sequence: CSVERGAYGYTF.